This T cell receptor (beta chain) is from a study of blood T cell repertoires in COVID-19. About the research overall: Acute-phase and convalescent COVID-19 samples originated in the United States, Italy and Spain. Sources were T cells, B-cell-depleted T cells, or PBMCs; the material itself was cDNA or gDNA.

Study processing details: Estimates of nucleated cell counts were drawn from the amplification of reference gene primers. TCRdb's table, derived via immunoSEQ multiplex PCR, lists solely in-frame clones and lacks some. That table supplies the V and J calls and clone size; D and trimming were determined from the DNA. This sample carries tens of thousands of clones, about nine tenths of them seen once, and the ten largest clones take 3.5% to 4%. The TCR was taken from a woman between 45 and 65 years old in a cohort sampled during active COVID-19. Sequencing was done on a sample of peripheral blood.

The CDR3 is CASSQSGTSVSSYEQYF. The CDR3 coding sequence is TGTGCCAGCAGCCAGTCCGGGACTAGCGTATCCTCCTACGAGCAGTACTTC. The rearrangement links TRBV7-9 to TRBJ2-7; 10 nucleotides line up with TRBD2. The germline CDR1 and CDR2 sequences are SEHNR and FQNEAQ (reference sequence). The CDR3 has 17 residues. V lost 5 bases, J lost 0 bases, and 10 bases stayed unmatched.